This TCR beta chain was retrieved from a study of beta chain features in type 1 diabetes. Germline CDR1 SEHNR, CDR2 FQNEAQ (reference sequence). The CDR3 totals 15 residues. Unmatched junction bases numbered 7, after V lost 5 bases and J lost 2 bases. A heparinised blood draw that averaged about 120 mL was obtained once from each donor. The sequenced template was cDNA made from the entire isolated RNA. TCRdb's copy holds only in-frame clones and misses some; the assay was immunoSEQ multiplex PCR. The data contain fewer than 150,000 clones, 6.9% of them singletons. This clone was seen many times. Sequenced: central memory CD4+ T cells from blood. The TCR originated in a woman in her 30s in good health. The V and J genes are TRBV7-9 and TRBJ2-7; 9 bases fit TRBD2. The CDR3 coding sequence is TGTGCCAGCAGCAAGTTTAGCGGGAGCGCCTACGAGCAGTACTTC. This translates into CASSKFSGSAYEQYF.